This T cell receptor beta chain was documented in a study of blood T cells in healthy people across ages. General study points: Age brought a roughly linear fall in TCR beta diversity measured per million T cells. Estimated diversity that came from one million T cells was considered an underestimate.

A second PCR of about 6 to 12 cycles used a sample-barcoded 5' primer and a J-beta primer mix. A 12-random-nucleotide template-switch adaptor tagged each cDNA molecule. TCRdb used MiXCR to reprocess the 5' RACE reads, holding one entry per CDR3 protein. Of about 1.1 million distinct CDR3 sequences in the sample, roughly two fifths were seen once. A word on this clonotype: Its antigen is undetermined.

From germline, CDR1 is SGHRS and CDR2 YFSETQ. V lost 0 bases, J lost 6 bases, and 15 bases lay in between. The CDR3 runs 15 residues. The chain joins TRBV5-1 to TRBJ1-1, with D unclear. The clonotype comes from a man in his late teens or twenties in good health. Sequenced input: blood. The CDR3 DNA follows: TGCGCCAGCAGCTTGGGTTCGACCGTCTCGTCTGAAGCTTTCTTT. Residues: CASSLGSTVSSEAFF.